Listed below are T cell receptor beta chains from one sample, sequenced in a study of T cell responses to AZD1222 COVID-19 vaccine. Clones were sequenced by immunoSEQ multiplex PCR, and TCRdb holds only the in-frame ones, with some missing. Of tens of thousands of clones in the sample, 70% to 90% are singletons; the top ten hold under 13%. The starting material was peripheral blood, obtained on day 0 of AZD1222 vaccination. Source of these receptors: an adult in good health. The CDR3 runs from the conserved cysteine through the conserved F or W.

V gene: TRBV9
J gene: TRBJ1-1
CDR3 protein: CASNRDRDTEAFF

V gene: TRBV29-1
J gene: TRBJ2-3
CDR3 protein: CSVGGGSTDTQYF

V gene: TRBV5-1
J gene: TRBJ1-1
CDR3 protein: CASTLSGGNTEAFF

V gene: TRBV9
J gene: TRBJ2-2
CDR3 protein: CASSVSNTGELFF

V gene: TRBV12-5
J gene: TRBJ2-3
CDR3 protein: CASGADSSDTQYF

V gene: TRBV28
J gene: TRBJ2-5
CDR3 protein: CASSLTSGDAETQYF

V gene: TRBV7-8
J gene: TRBJ2-7
CDR3 protein: CATRDRLTYEQYF

V gene: TRBV12-3/TRBV12-4
J gene: TRBJ2-3
CDR3 protein: CASSYVGMDTQYF

V gene: TRBV19
J gene: TRBJ1-5
CDR3 protein: CASSPGPYQPQHF

V gene: TRBV18
J gene: TRBJ1-2
CDR3 protein: CASSPQGFRDGYTF

V gene: TRBV5-4
J gene: TRBJ2-5
CDR3 protein: CASSYPERPGTQYF

V gene: TRBV9
J gene: TRBJ2-1
CDR3 protein: CASSATPSGRGDNEQFF

V gene: TRBV6-5
J gene: TRBJ1-6
CDR3 protein: CASNRRGTAPNLHF

V gene: TRBV27
J gene: TRBJ2-3
CDR3 protein: CASSLRSGSTDTQYF

V gene: TRBV5-4
J gene: TRBJ1-2
CDR3 protein: CASSLRGGHAYGYTF

V gene: TRBV11-2
J gene: TRBJ1-6
CDR3 protein: CASNSVQGIYNSPLHF

V gene: TRBV23-1
J gene: TRBJ2-3
CDR3 protein: CASSQSRAREDTQYF

V gene: TRBV6-1
J gene: TRBJ1-1
CDR3 protein: CASSERAEMGEAFF

V gene: TRBV25-1
J gene: TRBJ2-7
CDR3 protein: CASTGTGYEQYF

V gene: TRBV6-5
J gene: TRBJ2-7
CDR3 protein: CASSYSGGGLAYEQYF

V gene: TRBV2
J gene: TRBJ2-3
CDR3 protein: CASSSGSGSTDTQYF

V gene: TRBV30
J gene: TRBJ1-2
CDR3 protein: CAWRAGIGGYTF

V gene: TRBV6-1
J gene: TRBJ1-4
CDR3 protein: CASSEPGGSNEKLFF

V gene: TRBV7-3
J gene: TRBJ2-1
CDR3 protein: CASSLGGDQNEQFF

V gene: TRBV5-5
J gene: TRBJ1-4
CDR3 protein: CASSLVFAGQGVEKLFF

V gene: TRBV5-1
J gene: TRBJ2-6
CDR3 protein: CASNELPTALSSGANVLTF

V gene: TRBV11-2
J gene: TRBJ1-6
CDR3 protein: CASSPSKGAMGPLHF

V gene: TRBV6-5
J gene: TRBJ1-5
CDR3 protein: CASRLGPLNQPQHF

V gene: TRBV10-3
J gene: TRBJ2-7
CDR3 protein: CAIGAGPRSSYEQYF

V gene: TRBV11-2
J gene: TRBJ2-7
CDR3 protein: CASSGLAGVFYEQYF

V gene: TRBV5-1
J gene: TRBJ2-7
CDR3 protein: CASSLGRTPSYEQYF

V gene: TRBV24-1
J gene: TRBJ2-2
CDR3 protein: CATRRTEDEGELFF

V gene: TRBV5-1
J gene: TRBJ1-3
CDR3 protein: CASSKTGDAGNTIYF

V gene: TRBV28
J gene: TRBJ1-5
CDR3 protein: CASSSTGGRNQPQHF

V gene: TRBV20-1
J gene: TRBJ1-1
CDR3 protein: CSASLHTEAFF

V gene: TRBV5-8
J gene: TRBJ1-2
CDR3 protein: CASSPSGQGTYGYTF

V gene: TRBV25-1
J gene: TRBJ2-1
CDR3 protein: CASKDSSYNEQFF

V gene: TRBV30
J gene: TRBJ1-3
CDR3 protein: CAWSVKIGNTIYF

V gene: TRBV7-9
J gene: TRBJ2-5
CDR3 protein: CASSLVSGGFQETQYF

V gene: TRBV27
J gene: TRBJ1-5
CDR3 protein: CASSGQRGDQPQHF

V gene: TRBV11-3
J gene: TRBJ1-1
CDR3 protein: CASSLGQGEDTEAFF

V gene: TRBV15
J gene: TRBJ1-4
CDR3 protein: CATSRHRSSNEKLFF

V gene: TRBV12-5
J gene: TRBJ1-2
CDR3 protein: CASARGWDYGYTF

V gene: TRBV27
J gene: TRBJ2-2
CDR3 protein: CASTRPGQERTGELFF

V gene: TRBV7-2
J gene: TRBJ2-5
CDR3 protein: CASSFGAQETQYF

V gene: TRBV3-1/TRBV3-2
J gene: TRBJ1-2
CDR3 protein: CASSQGRTGYTF

V gene: TRBV28
J gene: TRBJ1-2
CDR3 protein: CASSPRRLRNYGYTF

V gene: TRBV5-5
J gene: TRBJ2-7
CDR3 protein: CASSFFILDEQYF

V gene: TRBV2
J gene: TRBJ1-2
CDR3 protein: CASSQSGTAINYGYTF

V gene: TRBV7-9
J gene: TRBJ1-2
CDR3 protein: CASRGQGYGGYTF

V gene: TRBV3-1/TRBV3-2
J gene: TRBJ2-5
CDR3 protein: CASSPRSETQYF

V gene: TRBV11-3
J gene: TRBJ2-1
CDR3 protein: CASSSRRTSHLFF

V gene: TRBV28
J gene: TRBJ1-2
CDR3 protein: CASSLGRTGSSGYTF

V gene: TRBV7-6
J gene: TRBJ2-1
CDR3 protein: CASSLDRNNEQFF

V gene: TRBV5-1
J gene: TRBJ1-2
CDR3 protein: CASSPGTSDYGYTF